Listed below are T cell receptor beta chains from one sample, sequenced in a study of blood T cell repertoires in COVID-19. Method: immunoSEQ multiplex PCR; TCRdb's copy keeps in-frame clones and lacks some. Among about 86,000 clones, about nine tenths were seen once, and the ten largest hold more than 1%. Sequences were obtained from peripheral blood. Receptors were obtained from a human donor in a cohort sampled during active COVID-19. Each CDR3 is given with its conserved first and last residue. D genes are given only for firm matches. For some rows the clone size is stated as once, few or many, or as a class when expanded; others skip it.

clone size	D gene	V gene	J gene	CDR3 protein	CDR3 DNA
few	.	TRBV6-5	TRBJ2-2	CASRILANTGELFF	TGTGCCAGCAGGATCTTAGCGAACACCGGGGAGCTGTTTTTT
.	.	TRBV18	TRBJ2-5	CASSRRPPETQYF	TGTGCCAGCTCACGCAGGCCCCCGGAGACCCAGTACTTC
.	.	TRBV7-9	TRBJ2-1	CASRSGTAFGNEQFF	TGTGCCAGCAGGTCCGGGACTGCTTTTGGCAATGAGCAGTTCTTC
once	.	TRBV6-5	TRBJ1-5	CASSQVLRNQPQHF	TGTGCCAGCAGTCAGGTCCTTCGCAATCAGCCCCAGCATTTT
.	.	TRBV18	TRBJ2-1	CASSPFLQNGVSYNEQFF	TGTGCCAGCTCACCGTTCCTCCAAAACGGGGTCTCATACAATGAGCAGTTCTTC
.	TRBD1	TRBV30	TRBJ1-6	CAAGQGARDNSPLHF	TGTGCCGCCGGACAGGGGGCGAGGGATAATTCACCCCTCCACTTT
.	.	TRBV4-1	TRBJ1-1	CASRPTEGNTEAFF	TGCGCCAGCAGACCCACAGAGGGAAACACTGAAGCTTTCTTT
.	TRBD1	TRBV5-1	TRBJ2-2	CASSLVGQGRRGDGELFF	TGCGCCAGCAGCTTGGTAGGACAGGGCCGCCGAGGTGACGGGGAGCTGTTTTTT
.	.	TRBV10-3	TRBJ2-5	CAISGSGEQETQYF	TGTGCCATCAGTGGATCAGGGGAACAAGAGACCCAGTACTTC
.	.	TRBV1	TRBJ2-1	CTSPWLGNEQFF	TGCACCAGCCCTTGGCTCGGGAATGAGCAGTTCTTC
.	.	TRBV27	TRBJ2-3	CTSRSGQLTDTQYF	TGTACATCAAGGTCGGGACAACTCACAGATACGCAGTATTTT
.	TRBD1	TRBV28	TRBJ1-1	CASSLWGTGNTEAFF	TGTGCCAGCAGTTTATGGGGGACAGGGAACACTGAAGCTTTCTTT
.	.	TRBV4-1	TRBJ2-4	CASSQAERGNIQYF	TGCGCCAGCAGCCAAGCGGAACGGGGAAACATTCAGTACTTC
.	.	TRBV5-6	TRBJ1-5	CASSTGRNNQPQHF	TGTGCCAGCAGCACAGGTAGGAACAATCAGCCCCAGCATTTT
.	TRBD1	TRBV28	TRBJ1-1	CASSLGGQGGKTEAFF	TGTGCCAGCAGTTTAGGCGGGCAGGGGGGCAAGACTGAAGCTTTCTTT
.	TRBD1	TRBV19	TRBJ1-1	CASSTRGLRTEAFF	TGTGCCAGTAGCACCAGGGGGCTGAGGACTGAAGCTTTCTTT
.	TRBD2	TRBV6-1	TRBJ2-1	CASSEGTSARNKVF	TGTGCCAGCAGTGAGGGGACTAGCGCCCGGAACAAGGTCTTC
.	.	TRBV18	TRBJ1-5	CASSPKQGTIQPQHF	TGTGCCAGCTCACCGAAACAGGGAACGATTCAGCCCCAGCATTTT
.	TRBD2	TRBV24-1	TRBJ2-2	CATSGHSGRALTGELFF	TGTGCCACCAGTGGCCATAGCGGGAGGGCCCTAACCGGGGAGCTGTTTTTT
.	.	TRBV9	TRBJ1-1	CASSVVGAMNTEAFF	TGTGCCAGCAGCGTAGTAGGGGCCATGAACACTGAAGCTTTCTTT
.	.	TRBV29-1	TRBJ2-7	CSVEGYEGTISEQYF	TGCAGCGTTGAAGGATATGAGGGCACGATCTCCGAGCAGTACTTC
.	.	TRBV18	TRBJ1-2	CASSPSDSPVLYGYTF	TGTGCCAGCTCCCCTTCTGACAGCCCTGTCCTGTATGGCTACACCTTC
.	.	TRBV23-1	TRBJ2-5	CASSPRLWLARETQYF	TGCGCCAGCAGTCCCCGCCTGTGGTTAGCGAGAGAGACCCAGTACTTC
.	TRBD2	TRBV7-6	TRBJ2-2	CASSLPSTSGNTGELFF	TGTGCCAGCAGCCTGCCCTCGACTAGCGGGAACACCGGGGAGCTGTTTTTT
.	.	TRBV6-2/TRBV6-3	TRBJ2-7	CASSYLGLYEQYF	TGTGCCAGCAGTTATCTGGGCCTCTACGAGCAGTACTTC